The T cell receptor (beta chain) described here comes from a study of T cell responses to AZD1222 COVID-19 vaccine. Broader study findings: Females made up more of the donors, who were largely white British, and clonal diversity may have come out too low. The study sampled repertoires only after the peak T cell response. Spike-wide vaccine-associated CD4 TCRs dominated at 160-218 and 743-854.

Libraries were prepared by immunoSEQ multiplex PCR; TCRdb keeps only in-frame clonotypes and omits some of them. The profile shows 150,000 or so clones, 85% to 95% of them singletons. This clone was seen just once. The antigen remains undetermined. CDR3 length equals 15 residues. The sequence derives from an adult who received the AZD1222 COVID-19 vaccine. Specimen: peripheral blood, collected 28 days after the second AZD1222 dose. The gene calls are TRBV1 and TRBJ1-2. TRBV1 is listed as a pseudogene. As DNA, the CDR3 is TGCACCAGCAGCCAAGAGAGGCCGGGCCTCTATGGCTACACCTTC. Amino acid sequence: CTSSQERPGLYGYTF.